The 28 T cell receptor beta chains given below trace back to one sample, sequenced in a study of blood T cells in healthy people across ages. A J-beta primer mix and a sample-barcoded 5' primer were used in a second PCR of roughly 6 to 11 cycles. TCRdb reprocessed the 5' RACE reads with MiXCR, giving one entry per CDR3 protein. The profile shows around 1,600,000 distinct CDR3 sequences, 35% to 45% of them singletons. Sequences were obtained from blood. The receptors were gathered from a woman under 30 in good health.

This chain connects TRBV5-6 to TRBJ1-2; no reliable D call. CDR3 length equals 17 residues. Germline V gene lookup returns CDR1 SGHDT and CDR2 YYEEEE. The V and J ends lost 3 bases and 5 bases respectively, with 23 bases between them. The DNA for the CDR3 is TGTGCCAGCAGCTCCCAGTTGACCGAAGGCAGGTTTTATGGCTACACCTTC. This codes for CASSSQLTEGRFYGYTF. Full variable domain (rest looked up from reference TRBV5-6 and TRBJ1-2): DAGVTQSPTHLIKTRGQQVTLRCSPKSGHDTVSWYQQALGQGPQFIFQYYEEEERQRGNFPDRFSGHQFPNYSSELNVNALLLGDSALYLCASSSQLTEGRFYGYTFGSGTRLTVV.

This clonotype has just a few counts. The V call is TRBV12-3 or TRBV12-4, the J call TRBJ1-6; no clear D gene. Trimming took off 5 bases at V and 2 bases at J, with 10 bases between the two ends. This CDR3 spans 15 amino acids. The CDR3 here is CASSLGRTYNSPLHF. CDR3 sequence (DNA): TGTGCCAGCAGTCTAGGACGGACCTATAATTCACCCCTCCACTTT.

Concerning this clonotype: A read error may account for a junction end that differs from germline. The chain uses TRBV20-1 and TRBJ2-4, with 7 bases identical to TRBD1. The J call may be incorrect, as the DNA end agrees better with TRBJ2-7. Germline CDR1 DFQATT, CDR2 SNEGSKA (reference sequence). There are 14 residues in the CDR3. The CDR3 is CSTRDLTGTYEQYF. The CDR3 bases are TGCAGTACTAGAGATCTGACAGGGACATACGAGCAGTACTTC.

This chain uses TRBV20-1 with TRBJ1-1, with 8 positions matching TRBD1. CDR3 length equals 13 residues. V was clipped by 6 bases and J by 5 bases; unmatched bases: 8. The germline gives CDR1 DFQATT, CDR2 SNEGSKA (reference sequence). CDR3 sequence reads: CSAKTGELTEAFF. CDR3 nucleotides: TGCAGTGCGAAGACAGGGGAATTAACTGAAGCTTTCTTT.

Only a few counts were recorded for this clonotype. This sequence joins TRBV4-1 and TRBJ1-1, with D unresolved. Germline V lookup: CDR1 MGHRA, CDR2 YSYEKL. With 0 bases removed from V and 7 bases from J, the gap between germline ends came to 18 bases. The CDR3 covers 16 residues. The DNA for the CDR3 is TGCGCCAGCAGCCAAGATGAGAGGGTGGGTTGGGATGAAGCTTTCTTT. Translated: CASSQDERVGWDEAFF.

A few counts support this clonotype. The chain links TRBV29-1 to TRBJ2-7, with D unclear. Trimming stripped 7 bases from V and 5 bases from J, with 12 bases between. The CDR3 length is 11 residues. The germline CDR1 and CDR2 sequences are SQVTM and ANQGSEA. The CDR3 DNA is TGCAGCGCCTCGAAGAGAGACGAGCAGTACTTC. Residues: CSASKRDEQYF.

The chain combines TRBV28 with TRBJ2-1; 10 nucleotides match TRBD2. In germline, CDR1 is MDHEN, CDR2 SYDVKM. The V segment lost 4 bases and the J segment 2 bases; nucleotides outside the gene matches: 5. The length of the CDR3 is 16 residues. This CDR3 reads CASSSGAGGPYNEQFF. The CDR3 coding sequence is TGTGCCAGCAGTTCCGGAGCGGGAGGGCCCTACAATGAGCAGTTCTTC. The whole variable domain, filled in from reference TRBV28 and TRBJ2-1, reads DVKVTQSSRYLVKRTGEKVFLECVQDMDHENMFWYRQDPGLGLRLIYFSYDVKMKEKGDIPEGYSVSREKKERFSLILESASTNQTSMYLCASSSGAGGPYNEQFFGPGTRLTVL.

The genes are TRBV7-9 and TRBJ1-5, with TRBD1 as a possible D gene (6 bases). From germline, CDR1 is SEHNR and CDR2 FQNEAQ (reference sequence). Trimming removed 7 bases at V and 1 base at J, with 20 bases between. The CDR3 totals 17 residues. This CDR3 reads CASIFWGMGASNQPQHF. Written as DNA, the CDR3 is TGTGCCAGCATCTTTTGGGGAATGGGGGCCAGCAATCAGCCCCAGCATTTT.

The CDR3 protein is CASSQDGTGGGQPQHF. CDR3 DNA sequence: TGTGCCAGCAGCCAAGATGGGACAGGGGGCGGTCAGCCCCAGCATTTT. The chain has TRBV3-1 and TRBJ1-5; TRBD1 aligns across 12 bases. The germline V gene has CDR1 LGHDT and CDR2 YNNKEL (reference sequence). After removal of 0 bases from V and 6 bases from J, the junction contained 3 bases not matched to a gene. CDR3 length: 16 amino acids.

This chain uses TRBV29-1 with TRBJ1-4; no firm D call. Germline V gene data show CDR1 as SQVTM and CDR2 as ANQGSEA. CDR3 size: 13 residues. The chain's CDR3 is CTPRPATNEKLFF. DNA for the CDR3: TGCACCCCGAGGCCTGCAACTAATGAAAAACTGTTTTTT.

This CDR3 reads CASRRPSAGVTDTQYF. In DNA, the CDR3 is TGTGCCAGCAGACGACCCTCAGCGGGGGTCACAGATACGCAGTATTTT. The rearrangement uses TRBV6-2 or TRBV6-3 and TRBJ2-3, with 8 positions matching TRBD2. Germline CDR1 reads MNHEY; CDR2 reads SVGEGT. V was clipped by 6 bases and J by 2 bases; unmatched bases: 10. CDR3 length: 16 amino acids.

V gene TRBV6-5 combines with J gene TRBJ2-7; TRBD2 aligns across 10 bases. Germline CDR1 reads MNHEY; CDR2 reads SVGAGI. V was clipped by 6 bases and J by 7 bases; unmatched bases: 9. The CDR3 contains 14 residues. The CDR3: CASRLLAGVEEQYF. In nucleotides, the CDR3 is TGTGCCAGCAGGCTTCTAGCGGGAGTGGAAGAGCAGTACTTC.

The gene calls are TRBV7-3 and TRBJ2-3; D unclear. V was pared by 1 base and J by 5 bases, with 16 bases between. The CDR3 runs to 16 residues. Germline lookup yields CDR1 SGHTA and CDR2 FQGTGA. The CDR3 loop is CASSLRGGAVRDTQYF. The CDR3 DNA is TGTGCCAGCAGCTTAAGGGGTGGTGCGGTACGAGATACGCAGTATTTT.

This chain links TRBV6-5 with TRBJ2-7; TRBD1 matches at 9 bases. The germline CDR1 and CDR2 sequences are MNHEY and SVGAGI. V was pared by 0 bases and J by 0 bases, with 6 bases of the junction left unmatched. The CDR3 has 17 residues. CDR3 nucleotides: TGTGCCAGCAGTTACTCCCGTAGACAGGGGGACTCCTACGAGCAGTACTTC. It specifies CASSYSRRQGDSYEQYF.

This clonotype has only a few counts. V is TRBV20-1 and J is TRBJ1-2; D remains unclear. The CDR3 length is 14 residues. Trimming removed 7 bases at V and 2 bases at J, with 17 bases between. Germline CDR1 and CDR2: DFQATT and SNEGSKA (reference sequence). CDR3 nucleotides: TGCAGTGGGTCCCCCTCACAAGGGAACTATGGCTACACCTTC. It codes for CSGSPSQGNYGYTF.

The chain links TRBV29-1 to TRBJ1-1; D gene ambiguous. CDR3 size: 13 residues. The germline V gene encodes CDR1 SQVTM and CDR2 ANQGSEA. Trimming cost V 6 bases and J 7 bases, with 18 bases left between them. As DNA, the CDR3 is TGCAGCGTCCAAGGACGGGGTGGAATTGAAGCTTTCTTT. Protein sequence: CSVQGRGGIEAFF.

The chain combines TRBV6-1 with TRBJ1-4; TRBD1 aligns across 8 bases. This CDR3 contains 15 residues. Germline V gene lookup returns CDR1 MNHNS and CDR2 SASEGT. The ends lost 7 bases at V and 0 bases at J; junction bases unmatched: 4. The CDR3 nucleotides are TGTGCCAGCACCAGGGACAGGACAACTAATGAAAAACTGTTTTTT. It specifies CASTRDRTTNEKLFF.

This CDR3 is CSAGNRGADEKLFF. CDR3 bases: TGCAGTGCTGGGAACAGGGGCGCGGATGAAAAACTGTTTTTT. This sequence joins TRBV20-1 and TRBJ1-4; 7 positions match TRBD1. The V gene end was trimmed by 5 bases and the J gene end by 6 bases; junction bases not matched to a gene: 9. Germline CDR1 and CDR2: DFQATT and SNEGSKA (reference sequence). This CDR3 comprises 14 residues.

This chain links TRBV11-2 with TRBJ2-1; 10 positions agree with TRBD1. This CDR3 has 22 residues. Germline loops: CDR1 SGHAT, CDR2 FQNNGV. With V trimmed by 2 bases and J by 7 bases, 26 bases remained unmatched. For the CDR3, the DNA is TGTGCCAGCAGCTTAAGGATGGGGTTTTCTCTTAGGGGACAGGGGTTAGGGAATGAGCAGTTCTTC. It yields the protein CASSLRMGFSLRGQGLGNEQFF.

This clonotype has only a few counts. V gene TRBV28 combines with J gene TRBJ1-1, with unresolved D. The CDR3 is 14 amino acids. Trimming took off 7 bases at V and 1 base at J, with 13 bases between the two ends. Germline assignment: CDR1 MDHEN and CDR2 SYDVKM. The CDR3 protein is CASIRSRQNTEAFF. For the CDR3, the DNA is TGTGCCAGCATCCGGTCCCGTCAGAACACTGAAGCTTTCTTT.

The chain joins TRBV2 to TRBJ2-7, with D tentatively TRBD2 (7 bases). Trimming stripped 6 bases from V and 7 bases from J, with 16 bases between. Looked up from germline, CDR1 is SNHLY and CDR2 is FYNNEI. CDR3 length: 13 amino acids. The CDR3 reads CASRRGALGEQYF. The CDR3 bases are TGTGCCAGCAGACGGGGGGCTCTCGGGGAGCAGTACTTC.

The chain's CDR3 is CASSWAGATYEQYF. For the CDR3, the DNA is TGTGCCAGCAGTTGGGCAGGGGCTACCTACGAGCAGTACTTC. The chain combines TRBV27 with TRBJ2-7; D might be TRBD1 (6 bases). The V gene's germline CDR1 is MNHEY and CDR2 SMNVEV (reference sequence). The CDR3 runs 14 residues. Trimming left V 4 bases short and J 2 bases short, with 12 bases between.

The V gene is TRBV4-2, the J gene TRBJ1-3; D remains unclear. Germline lookup yields CDR1 LGHNA and CDR2 YNFKEQ. The CDR3 consists of 18 residues. Between the trimmed V and J ends, which lost 0 bases and 3 bases, there was a span of 18 bases. CDR3 in DNA: TGTGCCAGCAGCCAAGATGGGTTTTTCGGCGTTATTGGAAACACCATATATTTT. As protein: CASSQDGFFGVIGNTIYF.

For this clonotype: One junction end disagrees with the germline gene, perhaps due to a read error. The chain is built from TRBV6-6 and TRBJ2-7, with a weak D call TRBD1 (5 bases). The germline gives CDR1 MNHNY, CDR2 SVGAGI (reference sequence). The CDR3 length is 15 residues. The CDR3 DNA reads TGTGCCAGCAGGGATCAACAGGTCTCCTCCTGCGAGCAGTACTTC. It encodes CASRDQQVSSCEQYF.

This rearrangement joins TRBV12-3 or TRBV12-4 to TRBJ1-5, with no clear D. The CDR3 is 11 residues long. V lost 6 bases and J lost 6, with 6 bases in between. The CDR3 nucleotides are TGTGCCAGCAGCAGGAGTCAGCCCCAGCATTTT. It codes for CASSRSQPQHF.

The chain uses TRBV4-1 and TRBJ2-7, with a possible D match to TRBD2 (7 bases). The DNA end is more similar to TRBJ2-5, so the J call may be wrong. Per germline, CDR1 MGHRA and CDR2 YSYEKL. This CDR3 is 17 amino acids long. The chain's CDR3 is CASSQIWGGLLGETQYF. CDR3 sequence (DNA): TGCGCCAGCAGCCAAATTTGGGGGGGGCTCCTCGGGGAGACCCAGTACTTC.

In its sample, this clonotype was seen once. A much larger clone is a single base away; this may be a read error. The rearrangement joins TRBV3-1 to TRBJ2-1; D remains ambiguous. The CDR3 has 12 amino acids. Germline assignment: CDR1 LGHDT and CDR2 YNNKEL (reference sequence). The CDR3: CAGSQRPSKQFF. For the CDR3, the DNA is TGTGCCGGCAGCCAACGACCTAGTAAGCAGTTCTTC.

CDR3 bases: TGTGCCAGCAGCATAGCGGGAGCGGAAGAGACCCAGTACTTC. Its translation is CASSIAGAEETQYF. The gene calls are TRBV6-2 or TRBV6-3 and TRBJ2-5; 9 bases match TRBD2. The V and J ends lost 6 bases and 3 bases, in that order; junction bases with no gene match: 5. Germline lookup yields CDR1 MNHEY and CDR2 SVGEGT. The CDR3 spans 14 residues.